This T cell receptor (beta chain) was sequenced for a study of T cell responses to AZD1222 COVID-19 vaccine. Findings and limits, study-wide: As reported, nearly half of all spike-specific TCRs target variant regions that are unmutated. The sample set comprised mostly white British donors with more females, and clonal diversity was possibly underestimated. The study identified only 6 or 7 AZD1222 recipients as seropositive at baseline.

Comments on this clone: Its antigen is not known.

The protocol was immunoSEQ multiplex PCR, while the TCRdb copy is restricted to in-frame clones and leaves out a portion. The sample lists tens of thousands of clones; less than 85% were seen once. The CDR3 length is 15 residues. Germline loops: CDR1 KGHDR, CDR2 SFDVKD. The germline V and J ends were trimmed by 6 bases and 7 bases, with 17 bases remaining between them. This TCR derives from an adult in good health. The sequences come from peripheral blood, collected on day 0 of AZD1222 vaccination. This sequence joins TRBV24-1 and TRBJ2-2; a weak D match, TRBD1 (6 bases). In DNA, the CDR3 is TGTGCCACCAGTCCTCAGGGGTTGTCAGGCGGGGAGCTGTTTTTT. Translated, it gives CATSPQGLSGGELFF.